The 20 T cell receptor beta chains presented below share a single source sample, sequenced in a study of cytomegalovirus exposure and HLA in healthy donors. PCR was performed using 60 Vbeta and 13 Jbeta primers. Measured with immunoSEQ multiplex PCR; TCRdb has only the in-frame clones, and not every one. Here the sample spans around 140,000 clones, approximately 84% being singletons. What was sequenced was PBMCs. The origin of the receptors is a man aged 25-45 years in good health and CMV-seropositive.

The chain employs TRBV13 and TRBJ2-1; TRBD1 is a possible D gene (6 bases). The CDR3 runs 14 residues. V dropped 5 bases and J dropped 4 bases, with 12 bases sitting between them. From germline, CDR1 is PRHDT and CDR2 FYEKMQ (reference sequence). The CDR3 sequence: CASSPRDIYNEQFF. DNA of the CDR3: TGTGCCAGCAGCCCCCGGGACATATACAATGAGCAGTTCTTC.

The sample holds a few counts of this clone. The V call is TRBV6-5, the J call TRBJ1-5; D is uncertain. The CDR3 has 15 amino acids. Germline CDR1 is MNHEY and CDR2 is SVGAGI. The V gene lost 4 bases and the J gene lost 0 bases, with 10 bases spanning the gap. The CDR3: CASSLGGYSNQPQHF. In nucleotides, the CDR3 is TGTGCCAGCAGTTTGGGAGGGTATAGCAATCAGCCCCAGCATTTT.

This clone was counted only a few times. The chain is built from TRBV7-8 and TRBJ1-5; D remains ambiguous. The CDR3 is made up of 12 amino acids. V was shortened by 4 bases and J by 3 bases, with 4 bases between the two germline ends. Germline assignment: CDR1 SGHVS and CDR2 FQNEAQ. DNA for the CDR3: TGTGCCAGCAGCTCTCTCAATCAGCCCCAGCATTTT. Its translation is CASSSLNQPQHF.

The gene calls are TRBV2 and TRBJ2-7; a weak D match, TRBD1 (6 bases). CDR1 is SNHLY, CDR2 FYNNEI, per germline. Trimming shortened V by 0 bases and J by 4 bases, and 19 bases separated the two germline ends. CDR3 size: 17 residues. CDR3 sequence reads: CASSEAQGTSKEYEQYF. CDR3 DNA sequence: TGTGCCAGCAGTGAAGCGCAAGGGACATCGAAGGAGTACGAGCAGTACTTC. Full variable domain (outside the CDR3, taken from reference TRBV2 and TRBJ2-7): EPEVTQTPSHQVTQMGQEVILRCVPISNHLYFYWYRQILGQKVEFLVSFYNNEISEKSEIFDDQFSVERPDGSNFTLKIRSTKLEDSAMYFCASSEAQGTSKEYEQYFGPGTRLTVT.

V is TRBV7-2 and J is TRBJ2-3; 10 bases fit TRBD2. CDR1 is SGHTA and CDR2 is FQGNSA in the germline V gene. The trim removed 4 bases at V and 3 bases at J, leaving 1 base unmatched. The CDR3 has 14 residues. The CDR3 protein is CASSSSGGTDTQYF. In DNA, the CDR3 is TGTGCCAGCAGCTCTAGCGGGGGAACAGATACGCAGTATTTT.

The chain has TRBV28 and TRBJ2-2; 9 bases line up with TRBD2. The CDR3 covers 16 residues. Looked up from germline, CDR1 is MDHEN and CDR2 is SYDVKM. The trim removed 2 bases at V and 2 bases at J, leaving 3 bases unmatched. The CDR3 is CASSLETSGNTGELFF. CDR3 in DNA: TGTGCCAGCAGTTTAGAGACTAGCGGTAACACCGGGGAGCTGTTTTTT.

This sequence joins TRBV10-3 and TRBJ1-3; D is unclear. The CDR3 is 13 residues long. The V end lost 6 bases, the J end lost 2 bases, and 8 bases lay between the germline ends. CDR1 ENHRY and CDR2 SYGVKD come from the germline V gene. The CDR3, as DNA: TGTGCCATCAGCAATAGAACTGGAAACACCATATATTTT. Protein sequence: CAISNRTGNTIYF.

The chain links TRBV4-2 to TRBJ2-7, with D possibly TRBD1 on 6 matching bases. The V gene lost 1 base and the J gene lost 5 bases, with 12 bases spanning the gap. Germline values: CDR1 LGHNA, CDR2 YNFKEQ. This CDR3 contains 14 residues. In DNA form, the CDR3 reads TGTGCCAGCAGCCAAGTTTCGGCAGGGGACGAGCAGTACTTC. Translation gives CASSQVSAGDEQYF.

This clone was seen more than once but under ten times. The CDR3 DNA reads TGTGCCAGCAGCGAACGGGACAGGGGGTACGAGCAGTACTTC. Translating it yields CASSERDRGYEQYF. The chain is built from TRBV7-9 and TRBJ2-7; TRBD1 aligns across 11 bases. With V trimmed by 5 bases and J by 4 bases, 4 bases remained unmatched. Per germline, CDR1 SEHNR and CDR2 FQNEAQ (reference sequence). This CDR3 spans 14 amino acids.

V and J are TRBV4-2 and TRBJ1-5; D is undetermined. The CDR3 is made up of 13 amino acids. Germline V CDR1 and CDR2: LGHNA, YNFKEQ. V was trimmed by 0 bases and J by 6 bases, leaving 6 bases between them. As DNA, the CDR3 is TGTGCCAGCAGCCAAGATAGCGGTCAGCCCCAGCATTTT. It yields the protein CASSQDSGQPQHF.

The chain recombines TRBV28 with TRBJ2-7; 9 bases line up with TRBD1. V lost 6 bases, J lost 4 bases, and 7 bases stayed unmatched. The CDR3 runs to 14 residues. The germline V gene encodes CDR1 MDHEN and CDR2 SYDVKM. In DNA form, the CDR3 reads TGTGCCAGCAGCTCCGGGACAGGGTTGTACGAGCAGTACTTC. It translates to CASSSGTGLYEQYF. The variable domain in full, with the rest retrieved from reference TRBV28 and TRBJ2-7, is DVKVTQSSRYLVKRTGEKVFLECVQDMDHENMFWYRQDPGLGLRLIYFSYDVKMKEKGDIPEGYSVSREKKERFSLILESASTNQTSMYLCASSSGTGLYEQYFGPGTRLTVT.

The chain combines TRBV27 with TRBJ2-7; 10 bases are a match to TRBD1. The V and J ends lost 8 bases and 3 bases, in that order; junction bases with no gene match: 7. This CDR3 is 14 amino acids long. Germline V gives CDR1 MNHEY, CDR2 SMNVEV (reference sequence). Written as DNA, the CDR3 is TGTGCCAGCGCCCCACGGGACAGGGGCTACGAGCAGTACTTC. This encodes CASAPRDRGYEQYF.

Only one count was recorded for this clone. The chain employs TRBV28 and TRBJ2-7; the match to TRBD2 covers 13 bases. V was pared by 3 bases and J by 9 bases, with 11 bases of the junction left unmatched. The CDR3 spans 16 residues. The germline V gene has CDR1 MDHEN and CDR2 SYDVKM. CDR3 in DNA: TGTGCCAGCAGTTTGCGACTAGCGGGAGGATGGGGTCGGCAGTACTTC. Translation gives CASSLRLAGGWGRQYF.

The chain employs TRBV20-1 and TRBJ2-7; no firm D call. CDR3 size: 10 residues. Per the germline V gene, CDR1 is DFQATT and CDR2 is SNEGSKA (reference sequence). V lost 4 bases and J lost 7, with 8 bases in between. CDR3 coding DNA: TGCAGTGCTACCTGGAGTGAGCAGTACTTC. Residues: CSATWSEQYF.

This chain connects TRBV29-1 to TRBJ1-4, with a possible D match to TRBD1 (6 bases). Germline V gene sequence: CDR1 SQVTM, CDR2 ANQGSEA. This CDR3 is 13 amino acids long. V gave up 7 bases and J gave up 4 bases, with 13 bases separating them. CDR3 DNA: TGCAGCGGCGGAACAGGGAATAATGAAAAACTGTTTTTT. As protein: CSGGTGNNEKLFF.

The chain employs TRBV11-2 and TRBJ2-1; 14 nucleotides match TRBD2. The germline V gene encodes CDR1 SGHAT and CDR2 FQNNGV. The ends lost 0 bases at V and 9 bases at J; junction bases unmatched: 4. This CDR3 spans 16 amino acids. CDR3 sequence: CASSLEGLAGVTEQFF. DNA of the CDR3: TGTGCCAGCAGCTTAGAGGGACTAGCGGGAGTGACTGAGCAGTTCTTC.

The chain links TRBV7-6 to TRBJ2-1; maybe TRBD1 (5 bases). Germline V gene data show CDR1 as SGHVS and CDR2 as FNYEAQ. This CDR3 region has 13 residues. Deletions cut 1 base from V and 8 bases from J, with 9 bases between. The CDR3 coding sequence is TGTGCCAGCAGCTTAGGACAGATCGATGAGCAGTTCTTC. Translation gives CASSLGQIDEQFF.

The genes are TRBV9 and TRBJ1-4, with TRBD1 matching over 9 bases. Germline CDR1 reads SGDLS; CDR2 reads YYNGEE. Trimming took 4 bases from V and 3 from J; bases not matched to a gene: 7. This CDR3 comprises 16 residues. CDR3 protein: CASSFGQGHSNEKLFF. The CDR3 nucleotides are TGTGCCAGCAGCTTCGGACAGGGGCACTCTAATGAAAAACTGTTTTTT.

The chain has TRBV7-2 and TRBJ2-3, with 8 positions matching TRBD2. Losses at the gene ends were 1 base for V and 3 bases for J; bases not matched to a gene: 9. Germline V gene data show CDR1 as SGHTA and CDR2 as FQGNSA. This CDR3 has 17 amino acids. For the CDR3, the DNA is TGTGCCAGCAGCTTAGGAGGCGGGGGGTGGTGGACAGATACGCAGTATTTT. It codes for CASSLGGGGWWTDTQYF.

The chain employs TRBV12-1 and TRBJ2-1; TRBD2 is the table's D call, not checked against the DNA. TRBV12-1 is marked as a pseudogene. This CDR3 has 14 residues. CDR3 DNA: TGTGCCAGCAGCAGATCGCGCCTAGCAGATGAGCAGTTCTTC. This sequence encodes CASSRSRLADEQFF.